A selection of T cell receptor beta chains follows, all from one sample in a study of OX40 agonist ivuxolimab in advanced cancers. Profiling relied on immunoSEQ multiplex PCR, and the TCRdb table lists in-frame clones only, not all of them. Of 25,000 to 40,000 clones in the sample, about four fifths were seen once. Material: CD4+ or CD8+ T cells sorted from blood, obtained in a trial of the OX40 agonist ivuxolimab. The receptors stem from an adult with an advanced solid tumor such as melanoma, head and neck, liver or kidney cancer. CDR3s include the opening cysteine and the closing phenylalanine or tryptophan. The D gene is left open where the match is weak. Rows give clone size only sometimes, using once, few, many, or a class for an expanded clone.

>TRBV29-1|.|TRBJ1-3|.
CSVEDQDLSSGNTIYF
TGCAGCGTTGAAGATCAGGACCTTAGCTCTGGAAACACCATATATTTT
>TRBV30|.|TRBJ2-7|TRBD1
CACRTGVFYEQYF
TGTGCCTGCCGAACAGGGGTCTTCTACGAGCAGTACTTC
>TRBV7-9|.|TRBJ2-1|.
CASSPRMYSSYNEQFF
TGTGCCAGCAGCCCTCGTATGTACAGCTCCTACAATGAGCAGTTCTTC
>TRBV5-1|.|TRBJ2-2|.
CASSLQGFGELFF
TGCGCCAGCAGCTTGCAGGGGTTCGGGGAGCTGTTTTTT
>TRBV5-6|.|TRBJ1-1|TRBD1
CASSLGTGDTEAFF
TGTGCCAGCAGCTTGGGGACAGGGGACACTGAAGCTTTCTTT
>TRBV2|.|TRBJ2-1|TRBD2
CASSPTSGNYNEQFF
TGTGCCAGCAGCCCAACTAGCGGGAATTACAATGAGCAGTTCTTC
>TRBV7-9|.|TRBJ2-1|TRBD2
CASSTGLAEYNEQFF
TGTGCCAGCAGCACGGGACTAGCGGAGTACAATGAGCAGTTCTTC
>TRBV9|.|TRBJ2-7|.
CASSVEVATEQYF
TGTGCCAGCAGCGTAGAGGTAGCGACCGAGCAGTACTTC
>TRBV30|once|TRBJ2-7|.
CAWSGTLPYEQYF
TGTGCCTGGAGTGGGACGCTGCCCTACGAGCAGTACTTC
>TRBV19|.|TRBJ1-2|.
CASSIDRHSDPGYTF
TGTGCCAGTAGTATAGATCGGCACTCGGATCCGGGCTACACCTTC
>TRBV29-1|.|TRBJ2-1|TRBD1
CSVGGQAYNEQFF
TGCAGCGTTGGAGGACAGGCGTACAATGAGCAGTTCTTC
>TRBV2|.|TRBJ2-5|.
CASSEESETQYF
TGTGCCAGCAGTGAAGAGTCAGAGACCCAGTACTTC
>TRBV29-1|few|TRBJ2-1|TRBD1
CSGGTGGAYNEQFF
TGCAGCGGGGGGACAGGGGGCGCCTACAATGAGCAGTTCTTC
>TRBV29-1|.|TRBJ2-1|.
CSVVPAVAYNEQFF
TGCAGCGTTGTTCCAGCGGTGGCCTACAATGAGCAGTTCTTC
>TRBV19|medium-sized|TRBJ2-7|TRBD2
CASSIVAGTHEQYF
TGTGCCAGTAGTATCGTAGCGGGGACTCACGAGCAGTACTTC
>TRBV18|.|TRBJ2-5|.
CASLDYNSKETQYF
TGTGCCAGCTTGGACTATAATTCTAAAGAGACCCAGTACTTC
>TRBV29-1|.|TRBJ2-7|.
CSGGETEYYEQYF
TGCAGCGGGGGAGAGACAGAGTACTACGAGCAGTACTTC
>TRBV28|.|TRBJ1-1|TRBD1
CASSKMGQGEAFF
TGTGCCAGCAGCAAGATGGGACAGGGTGAAGCTTTCTTT
>TRBV10-3|.|TRBJ2-7|.
CAISDRGDSYEQYF
TGTGCCATCAGTGATCGGGGCGACTCCTACGAGCAGTACTTC
>TRBV6-6|once|TRBJ1-2|.
CASSPYPPGLGGYTF
TGTGCCAGCAGTCCATATCCCCCTGGGTTGGGTGGCTACACCTTC
>TRBV13|.|TRBJ2-3|TRBD1
CASSHGQDSTDTQYF
TGTGCCAGCAGCCACGGACAGGATAGCACAGATACGCAGTATTTT
>TRBV28|.|TRBJ2-5|.
CASSTIEGRGETQYF
TGTGCCAGCAGTACGATCGAGGGCCGGGGAGAGACCCAGTACTTC
>TRBV29-1|few|TRBJ2-3|TRBD1
CSVEKRMVRQGADTQYF
TGCAGCGTTGAGAAACGTATGGTGCGTCAGGGGGCTGATACGCAGTATTTT
>TRBV25-1|.|TRBJ2-2|.
CASTNRAGELFF
TGTGCCAGCACAAACAGGGCCGGGGAGCTGTTTTTT
>TRBV13|few|TRBJ1-2|TRBD1
CASSTPGGSGYTF
TGTGCCAGCTCAACGCCAGGGGGCTCGGGCTACACCTTC
>TRBV10-3|few|TRBJ1-2|.
CAISEFGRDPVDGYTF
TGTGCCATCAGTGAGTTCGGCAGGGATCCGGTTGATGGCTACACCTTC